The present T cell receptor (beta chain) was sequenced within a study of blood T cell repertoires in COVID-19. Background on the study: Nucleic acid was either cDNA or gDNA, and it came from T cells, B-cell-depleted T cells, or PBMCs.

Clones were read by immunoSEQ multiplex PCR, and TCRdb kept only the in-frame ones, dropping some. In the table there are more than 450,000 clones, approximately 86% of which are singletons. The study drew participants aged roughly 18 to 95 years from approximately 23 US areas. Cohort assignment relied on participant-reported clinical history. The length of the CDR3 is 13 residues. Germline V CDR1 and CDR2: SGHNT, YYREEE (reference sequence). Deletions cut 4 bases from V and 3 bases from J, with 11 bases between. This TCR was recovered from a woman younger than 30 who had recovered from COVID-19. This chain joins TRBV5-4 and TRBJ2-7, with a weak D call TRBD2 (5 bases). The sample taken for sequencing was PBMCs or T cells enriched from blood (not recorded which). The chain's CDR3 is CASSPGLVYEQYF. CDR3 DNA sequence: TGTGCCAGCAGCCCTGGACTGGTCTACGAGCAGTACTTC.